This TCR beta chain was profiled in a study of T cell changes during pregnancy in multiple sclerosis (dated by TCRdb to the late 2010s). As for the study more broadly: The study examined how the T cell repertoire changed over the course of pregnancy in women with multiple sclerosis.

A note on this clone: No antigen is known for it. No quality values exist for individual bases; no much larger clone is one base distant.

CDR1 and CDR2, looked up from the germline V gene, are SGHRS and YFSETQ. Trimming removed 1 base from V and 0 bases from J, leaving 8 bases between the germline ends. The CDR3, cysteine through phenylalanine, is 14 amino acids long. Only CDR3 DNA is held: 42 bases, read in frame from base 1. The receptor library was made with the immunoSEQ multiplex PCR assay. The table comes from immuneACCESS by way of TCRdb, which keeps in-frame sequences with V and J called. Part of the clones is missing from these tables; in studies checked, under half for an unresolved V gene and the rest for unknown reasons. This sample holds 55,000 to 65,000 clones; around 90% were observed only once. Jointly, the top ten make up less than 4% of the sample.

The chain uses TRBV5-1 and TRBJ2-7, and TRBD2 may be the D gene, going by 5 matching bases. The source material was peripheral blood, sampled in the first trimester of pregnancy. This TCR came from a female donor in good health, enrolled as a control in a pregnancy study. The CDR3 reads CASSLSGSSYEQYF. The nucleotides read TGCGCCAGCAGCTTGTCTGGGAGCTCCTACGAGCAGTACTTC. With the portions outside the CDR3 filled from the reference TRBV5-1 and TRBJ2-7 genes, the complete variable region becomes KAGVTQTPRYLIKTRGQQVTLSCSPISGHRSVSWYQQTPGQGLQFLFEYFSETQRNKGNFPGRFSGRQFSNSRSEMNVSTLELGDSALYLCASSLSGSSYEQYFGPGTRLTVT.